The clone carrying this TCR beta chain appeared many times. As yet, its antigen is unknown. Amplified TCR beta CDR3 regions derived from RNA transcripts. TCR CDR3 underwent first-round RT-PCR with the HTBI primer set. MiXCR, run by TCRdb on the multiplex PCR reads, gives a single entry per CDR3 protein. This sample yields approximately 250,000 distinct CDR3 sequences, of which approximately 23% are seen a single time; approximately 32% belongs to the top ten. This sample is drawn from a study of T cells in Graves' hyperthyroidism and ophthalmopathy. Overall study context: Peripheral blood was acquired at first diagnosis, ahead of any therapy whatsoever.

Study outcomes and limitations: In simple terms, a model built on 13 V-J features told ophthalmopathy apart from stable hyperthyroidism. Blood held most thyroid clonotypes expanded above 0.001 frequency.

V lost 0 bases and J lost 8; bases outside the gene matches: 9. The CDR3 is 15 amino acids. Germline V gene lookup returns CDR1 MNHEY and CDR2 SVGAGI. Sequences were obtained from blood. The J gene is TRBJ1-2, the V gene TRBV6-5; 7 bases map to TRBD1. The TCR comes from a middle-aged woman with Graves' ophthalmopathy. The CDR3 is CASSYSTGTGVGYTF. The CDR3, as DNA: TGTGCCAGCAGTTACTCGACCGGAACAGGGGTCGGCTACACCTTC.